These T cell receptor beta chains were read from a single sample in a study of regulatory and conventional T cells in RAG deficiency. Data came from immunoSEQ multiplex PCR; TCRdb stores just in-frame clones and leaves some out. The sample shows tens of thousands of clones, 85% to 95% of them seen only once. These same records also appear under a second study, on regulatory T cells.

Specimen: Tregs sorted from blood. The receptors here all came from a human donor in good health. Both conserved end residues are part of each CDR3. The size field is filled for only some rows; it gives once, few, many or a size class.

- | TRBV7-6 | CASSLLDIDEQYF
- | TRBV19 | CASSIVPTGPLNTEAFF
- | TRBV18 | CASSPEPADYEQYF
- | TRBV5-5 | CASGLDTEAFF
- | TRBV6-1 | CASNRQGGETQYF
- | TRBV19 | CASSIEGGHYYAGELFF
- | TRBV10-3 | CAISPRGNEQFF
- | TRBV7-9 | CASSLAARSWGYTF
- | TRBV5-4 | CASMGTGPRGNTIYF
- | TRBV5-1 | CASSWAGVSYGYTF
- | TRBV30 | CAQGYGYTF
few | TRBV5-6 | CASSFSRLTDTQYF
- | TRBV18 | CASSPPGRNYGYTF
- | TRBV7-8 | CASSVQGHQPQHF
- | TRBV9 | CASSPTTVPSGNTIYF
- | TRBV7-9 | CAIDRDNTF
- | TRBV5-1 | CASSLVPAQEAFF
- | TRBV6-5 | CASSYIGQPQHF
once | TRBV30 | CAWTRADEQFF
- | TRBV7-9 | CASSISAPGELFF
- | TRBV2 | CASSGTGRETQYF
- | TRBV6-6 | CASSYRTGSGYEQYF